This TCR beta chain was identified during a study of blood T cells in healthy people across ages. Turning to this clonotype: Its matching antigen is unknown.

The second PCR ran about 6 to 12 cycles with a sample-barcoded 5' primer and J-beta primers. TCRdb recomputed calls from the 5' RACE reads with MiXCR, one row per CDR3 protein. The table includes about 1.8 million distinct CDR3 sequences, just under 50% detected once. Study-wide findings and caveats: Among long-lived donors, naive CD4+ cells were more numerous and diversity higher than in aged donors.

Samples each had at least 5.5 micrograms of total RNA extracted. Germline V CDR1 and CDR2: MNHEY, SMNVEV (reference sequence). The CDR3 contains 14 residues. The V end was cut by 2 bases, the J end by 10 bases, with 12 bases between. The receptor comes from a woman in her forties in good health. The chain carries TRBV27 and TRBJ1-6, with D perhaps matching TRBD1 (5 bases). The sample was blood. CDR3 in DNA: TGTGCCAGCAGTTTACCCGGGGGACCATCACCCCTCCACTTT. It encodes CASSLPGGPSPLHF.